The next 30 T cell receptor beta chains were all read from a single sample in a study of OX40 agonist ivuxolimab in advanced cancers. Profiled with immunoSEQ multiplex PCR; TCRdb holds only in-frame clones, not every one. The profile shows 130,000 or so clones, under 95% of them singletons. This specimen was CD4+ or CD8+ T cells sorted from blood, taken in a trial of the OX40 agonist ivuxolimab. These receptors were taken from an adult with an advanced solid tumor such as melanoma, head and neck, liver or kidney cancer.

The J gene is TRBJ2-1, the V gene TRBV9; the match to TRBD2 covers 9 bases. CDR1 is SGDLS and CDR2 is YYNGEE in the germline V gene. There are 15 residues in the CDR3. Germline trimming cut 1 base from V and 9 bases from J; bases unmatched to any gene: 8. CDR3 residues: CASSVRVAGDAEQFF. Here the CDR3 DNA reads TGTGCCAGCAGCGTACGAGTAGCGGGAGACGCTGAGCAGTTCTTC.

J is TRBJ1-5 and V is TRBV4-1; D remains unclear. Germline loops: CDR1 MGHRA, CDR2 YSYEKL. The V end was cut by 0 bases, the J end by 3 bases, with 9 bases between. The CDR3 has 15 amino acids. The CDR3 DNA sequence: TGCGCCAGCAGCCAAGATTCCCGGAACAATCAGCCCCAGCATTTT. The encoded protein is CASSQDSRNNQPQHF.

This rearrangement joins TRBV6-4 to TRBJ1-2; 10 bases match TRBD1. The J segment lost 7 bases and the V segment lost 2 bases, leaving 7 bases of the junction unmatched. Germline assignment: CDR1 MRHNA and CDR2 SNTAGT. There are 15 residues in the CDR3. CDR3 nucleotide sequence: TGTGCCAGCAGTGACAGAGACAGGGGGCGAAGTGGCTACACCTTC. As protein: CASSDRDRGRSGYTF.

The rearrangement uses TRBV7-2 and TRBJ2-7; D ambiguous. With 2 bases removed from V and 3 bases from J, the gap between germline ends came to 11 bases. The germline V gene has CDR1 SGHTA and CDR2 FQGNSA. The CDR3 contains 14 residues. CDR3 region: CASSLSSGNYEQYF. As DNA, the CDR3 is TGTGCCAGCAGCTTATCCTCAGGTAACTACGAGCAGTACTTC.

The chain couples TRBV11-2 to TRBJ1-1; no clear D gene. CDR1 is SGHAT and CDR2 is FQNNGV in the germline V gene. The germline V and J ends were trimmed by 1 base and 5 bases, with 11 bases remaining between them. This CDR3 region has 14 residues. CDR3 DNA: TGTGCCAGCAGCTTAGCGGCAGTAGGAACTGAAGCTTTCTTT. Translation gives CASSLAAVGTEAFF.

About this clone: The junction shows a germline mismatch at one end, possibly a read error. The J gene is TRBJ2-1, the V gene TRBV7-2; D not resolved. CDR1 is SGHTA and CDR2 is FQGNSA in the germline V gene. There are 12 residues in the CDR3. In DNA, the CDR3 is TGTGTCAGCAGGAAGACTTACAATGAGCAGTTCTTC. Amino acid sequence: CVSRKTYNEQFF.

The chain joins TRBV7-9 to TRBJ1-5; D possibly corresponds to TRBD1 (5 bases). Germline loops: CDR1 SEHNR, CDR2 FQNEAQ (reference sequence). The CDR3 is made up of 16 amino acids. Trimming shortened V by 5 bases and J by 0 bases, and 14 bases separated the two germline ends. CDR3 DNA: TGTGCCAGCAGCCCCCTTGGGGGGGGTAGCAATCAGCCCCAGCATTTT. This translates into CASSPLGGGSNQPQHF.

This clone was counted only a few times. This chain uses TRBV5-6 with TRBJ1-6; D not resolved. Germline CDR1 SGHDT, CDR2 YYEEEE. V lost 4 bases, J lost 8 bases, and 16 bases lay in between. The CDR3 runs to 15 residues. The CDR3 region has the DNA TGTGCCAGCAGCCTTGGGCCTGCCCTTGATTCACCCCTCCACTTT. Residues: CASSLGPALDSPLHF.

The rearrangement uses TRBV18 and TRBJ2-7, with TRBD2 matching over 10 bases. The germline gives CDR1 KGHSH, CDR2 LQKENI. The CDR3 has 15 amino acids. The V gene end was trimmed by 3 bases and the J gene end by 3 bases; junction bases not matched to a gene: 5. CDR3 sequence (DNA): TGTGCCAGCTCACCCCTAGCGGGAGAGAACTACGAGCAGTACTTC. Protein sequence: CASSPLAGENYEQYF.

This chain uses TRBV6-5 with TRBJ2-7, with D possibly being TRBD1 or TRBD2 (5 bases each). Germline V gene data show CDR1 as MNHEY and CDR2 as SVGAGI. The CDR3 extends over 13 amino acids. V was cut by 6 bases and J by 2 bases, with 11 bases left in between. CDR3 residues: CASSRDGPYEQYF. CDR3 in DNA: TGTGCCAGCAGCCGGGACGGACCCTACGAGCAGTACTTC.

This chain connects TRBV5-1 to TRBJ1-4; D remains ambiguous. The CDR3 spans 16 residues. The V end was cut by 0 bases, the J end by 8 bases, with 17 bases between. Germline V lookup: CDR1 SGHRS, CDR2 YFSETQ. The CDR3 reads CASSLASGGLFEKLFF. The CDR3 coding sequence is TGCGCCAGCAGCTTGGCCTCCGGAGGGTTATTCGAAAAACTGTTTTTT.

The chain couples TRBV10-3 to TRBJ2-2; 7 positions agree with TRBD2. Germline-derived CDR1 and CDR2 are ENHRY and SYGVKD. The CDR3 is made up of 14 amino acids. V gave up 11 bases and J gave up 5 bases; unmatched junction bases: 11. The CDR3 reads CASSGQGGTGELFF. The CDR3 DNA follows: TGTGCCTCCTCCGGGCAGGGAGGGACCGGGGAGCTGTTTTTT.

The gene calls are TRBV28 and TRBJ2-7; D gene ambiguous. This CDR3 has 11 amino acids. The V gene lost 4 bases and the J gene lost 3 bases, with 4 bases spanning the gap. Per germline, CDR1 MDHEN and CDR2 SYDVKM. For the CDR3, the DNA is TGTGCCAGCAGTTCCGTCTACGAGCAGTACTTC. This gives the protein CASSSVYEQYF.

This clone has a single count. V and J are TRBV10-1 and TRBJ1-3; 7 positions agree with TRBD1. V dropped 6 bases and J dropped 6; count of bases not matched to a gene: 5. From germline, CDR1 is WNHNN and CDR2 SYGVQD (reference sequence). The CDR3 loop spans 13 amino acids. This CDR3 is CASRGQRTNTIYF. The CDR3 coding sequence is TGCGCCAGCAGGGGACAGCGAACAAACACCATATATTTT.

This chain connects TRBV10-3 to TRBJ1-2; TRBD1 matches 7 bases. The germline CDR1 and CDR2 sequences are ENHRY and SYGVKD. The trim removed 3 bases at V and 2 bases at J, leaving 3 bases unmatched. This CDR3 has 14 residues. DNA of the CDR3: TGTGCCATCAGTGAAGACAGGGACAACTATGGCTACACCTTC. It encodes CAISEDRDNYGYTF.

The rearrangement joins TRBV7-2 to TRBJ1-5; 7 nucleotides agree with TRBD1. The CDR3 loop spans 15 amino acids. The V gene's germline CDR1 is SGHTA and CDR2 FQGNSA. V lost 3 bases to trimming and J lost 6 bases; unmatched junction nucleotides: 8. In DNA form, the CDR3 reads TGTGCCAGCAGCTTGGGACAGAGTCACCTTCAGCCCCAGCATTTT. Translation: CASSLGQSHLQPQHF.

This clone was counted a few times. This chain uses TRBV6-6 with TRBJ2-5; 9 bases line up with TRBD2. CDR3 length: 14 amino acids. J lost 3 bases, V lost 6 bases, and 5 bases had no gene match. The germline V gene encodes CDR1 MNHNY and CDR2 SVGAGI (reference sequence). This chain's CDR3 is CASRAAGGKETQYF. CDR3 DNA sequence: TGTGCCAGCAGGGCGGCGGGGGGGAAAGAGACCCAGTACTTC.

CDR3 bases: TGTGCCAGCAGCACCCGACAGGGGATCCTCTACGAGCAGTACTTC. Translation: CASSTRQGILYEQYF. The chain uses TRBV9 and TRBJ2-5, with 8 nucleotides matching TRBD1. TRBJ2-7 explains the end of the DNA better; the J call may be wrong. Germline V gene lookup returns CDR1 SGDLS and CDR2 YYNGEE. This CDR3 is built from 15 residues.

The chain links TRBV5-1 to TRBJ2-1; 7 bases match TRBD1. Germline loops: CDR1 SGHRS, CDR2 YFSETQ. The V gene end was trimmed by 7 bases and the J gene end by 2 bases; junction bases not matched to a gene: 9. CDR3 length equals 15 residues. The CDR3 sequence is CASQIKGQTYNEQFF. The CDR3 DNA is TGCGCCAGCCAAATCAAGGGACAGACCTACAATGAGCAGTTCTTC.

The CDR3 here is CASSLLSGGLDTQYF. The CDR3, as DNA: TGTGCCAGCAGCTTGCTCAGCGGGGGTTTAGATACGCAGTATTTT. The V gene is TRBV5-6, the J gene TRBJ2-3; 8 bases fit TRBD2. CDR1 SGHDT and CDR2 YYEEEE come from the germline V gene. This CDR3 contains 15 residues. Trimming at V came to 1 base and at J to 5 bases, leaving 6 bases not matched to a gene.

The CDR3 spells CASTPGLPSEKLFF. In DNA form, the CDR3 reads TGTGCCAGTACCCCGGGCCTACCCTCCGAAAAACTGTTTTTT. J is TRBJ1-4 and V is TRBV19; D is unresolved. There are 14 residues in the CDR3. The ends were cut back, 7 bases at V and 8 bases at J, with 17 bases in the middle. Germline CDR1 and CDR2: LNHDA and SQIVND (reference sequence). The variable domain in full, completed from reference TRBV19 and TRBJ1-4, reads DGGITQSPKYLFRKEGQNVTLSCEQNLNHDAMYWYRQDPGQGLRLIYYSQIVNDFQKGDIAEGYSVSREKKESFPLTVTSAQKNPTAFYLCASTPGLPSEKLFFGSGTQLSVL.

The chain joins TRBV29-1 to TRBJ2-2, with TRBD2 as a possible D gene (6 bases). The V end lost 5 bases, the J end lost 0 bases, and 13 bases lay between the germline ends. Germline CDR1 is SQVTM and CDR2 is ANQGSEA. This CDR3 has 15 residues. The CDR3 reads CSVRGRGTNTGELFF. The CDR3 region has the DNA TGCAGCGTTCGAGGACGGGGGACGAACACCGGGGAGCTGTTTTTT.

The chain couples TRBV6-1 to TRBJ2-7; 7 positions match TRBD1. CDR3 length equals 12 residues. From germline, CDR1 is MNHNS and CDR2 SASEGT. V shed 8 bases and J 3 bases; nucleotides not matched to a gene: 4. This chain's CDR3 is CASEGQFYEQYF. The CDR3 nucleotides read TGTGCCAGCGAGGGACAGTTCTACGAGCAGTACTTC.

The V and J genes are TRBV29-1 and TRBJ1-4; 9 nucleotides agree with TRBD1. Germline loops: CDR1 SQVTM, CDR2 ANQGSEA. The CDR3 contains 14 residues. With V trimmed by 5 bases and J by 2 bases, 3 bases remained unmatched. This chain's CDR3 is CSVPTGGTNEKLFF. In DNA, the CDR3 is TGCAGCGTTCCAACAGGGGGCACTAATGAAAAACTGTTTTTT.

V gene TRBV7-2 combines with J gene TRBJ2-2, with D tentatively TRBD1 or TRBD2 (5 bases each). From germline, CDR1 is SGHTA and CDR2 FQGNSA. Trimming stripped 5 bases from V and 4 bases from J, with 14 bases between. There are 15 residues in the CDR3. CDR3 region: CASSKGTRGTGELFF. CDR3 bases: TGTGCCAGCAGCAAAGGGACCCGGGGCACCGGGGAGCTGTTTTTT.

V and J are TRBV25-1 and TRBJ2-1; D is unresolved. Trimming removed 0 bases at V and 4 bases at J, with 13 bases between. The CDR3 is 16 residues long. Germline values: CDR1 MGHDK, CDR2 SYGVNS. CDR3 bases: TGTGCCAGCAGTGAATACCGGGCGCCCCCTTACAATGAGCAGTTCTTC. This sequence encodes CASSEYRAPPYNEQFF.

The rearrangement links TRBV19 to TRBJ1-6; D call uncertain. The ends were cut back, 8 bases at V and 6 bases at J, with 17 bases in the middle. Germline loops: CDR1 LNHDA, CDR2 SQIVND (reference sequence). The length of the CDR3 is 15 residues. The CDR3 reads CASGDVSGSNSPLHF. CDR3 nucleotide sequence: TGTGCCAGTGGGGATGTGTCGGGTAGTAATTCACCCCTCCACTTT.

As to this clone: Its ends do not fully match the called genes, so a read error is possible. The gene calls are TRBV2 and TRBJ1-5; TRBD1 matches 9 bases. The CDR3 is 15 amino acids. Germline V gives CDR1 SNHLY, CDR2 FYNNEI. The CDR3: CASSAGQGSSQPQHF. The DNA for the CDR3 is TGTGCCAGCAGTGCAGGACAGGGGAGCAGTCAGCCCCAGCATTTT.

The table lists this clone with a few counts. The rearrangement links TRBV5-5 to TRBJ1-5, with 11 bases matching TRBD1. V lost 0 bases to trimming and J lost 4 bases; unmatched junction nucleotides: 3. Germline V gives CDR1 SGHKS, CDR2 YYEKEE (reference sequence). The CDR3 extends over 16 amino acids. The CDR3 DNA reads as TGTGCCAGCAGCTTGGCTTGGGACAGGGGGAATCAGCCCCAGCATTTT. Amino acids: CASSLAWDRGNQPQHF.

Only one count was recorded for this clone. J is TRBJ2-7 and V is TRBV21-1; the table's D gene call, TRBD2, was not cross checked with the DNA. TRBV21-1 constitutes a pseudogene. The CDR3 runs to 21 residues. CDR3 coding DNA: TGTGCCAGCAGCAAAGAAGGGTCCAGGGGGGGACTAGCGGGAAGGACGCACGAGCAGTACTTC. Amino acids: CASSKEGSRGGLAGRTHEQYF.